Shown below are 23 T cell receptor beta chains from a single sample sequenced in a study of T cell changes during pregnancy in multiple sclerosis (dated by TCRdb to the late 2010s). Libraries were built with the immunoSEQ multiplex PCR assay. The table was pulled from immuneACCESS by TCRdb, which kept in-frame rearrangements only. Such tables lose some clones; where checked, under half of the loss comes from unresolved V genes, and the rest has no known cause. This sample is represented by tens of thousands of clones; around nine tenths of them were singletons. The leading ten clones occupy roughly 2% of the sample. Specimen: peripheral blood, collected in the second trimester of pregnancy. The receptors were sampled from a female donor in good health, enrolled as a control in a pregnancy study.

The chain combines TRBV27 with TRBJ2-7; 7 nucleotides line up with TRBD1. Trimming at V came to 0 bases and at J to 3 bases, leaving 2 bases not matched to a gene. Looked up from germline, CDR1 is MNHEY and CDR2 is SMNVEV (reference sequence). The CDR3 contains 14 residues. The CDR3 nucleotides read TGTGCCAGCAGTTTATCGCAGGGGGACTACGAGCAGTACTTC. This codes for CASSLSQGDYEQYF.

The V call is TRBV7-9, the J call TRBJ2-1, with 9 bases identical to TRBD2. This CDR3 is built from 17 residues. The V gene end was trimmed by 5 bases and the J gene end by 7 bases; junction bases not matched to a gene: 15. CDR1 is SEHNR, CDR2 FQNEAQ, per germline (reference sequence). The CDR3 region has the DNA TGTGCCAGCAGCCCCATGGGCGGGGGGGTTTCTAGAAATGAGCAGTTCTTC. Translation: CASSPMGGGVSRNEQFF.

The chain joins TRBV29-1 to TRBJ2-6; TRBD2 is a possible D gene (5 bases). Germline V CDR1 and CDR2: SQVTM, ANQGSEA. The CDR3 spans 15 residues. V lost 3 bases and J lost 1, with 10 bases in between. DNA for the CDR3: TGCAGCGTTGATGGAGGTAGATCTGGGGCCAACGTCCTGACTTTC. It translates to CSVDGGRSGANVLTF.

V gene TRBV19 combines with J gene TRBJ2-3; unclear D gene. This CDR3 has 15 amino acids. The germline CDR1 and CDR2 sequences are LNHDA and SQIVND (reference sequence). Trimming removed 4 bases from V and 4 bases from J, with 15 bases in between. CDR3 sequence: CASSTRVAESDTQYF. The CDR3, as DNA: TGTGCCAGTAGTACCCGGGTAGCAGAATCAGATACGCAGTATTTT.

The table lists this clone with a count of one. The chain recombines TRBV19 with TRBJ1-3; D remains ambiguous. V lost 8 bases and J 0 bases, leaving 8 bases between the germline ends. The CDR3 consists of 13 residues. Germline CDR1 LNHDA, CDR2 SQIVND (reference sequence). DNA of the CDR3: TGTGCCAGTGCGCGCGGCTCTGGAAACACCATATATTTT. Amino acid sequence: CASARGSGNTIYF.

This clone was seen just once. The chain has TRBV18 and TRBJ1-5; no clear D. Germline V gene sequence: CDR1 KGHSH, CDR2 LQKENI. This CDR3 region has 15 residues. Trimming removed 2 bases at V and 7 bases at J, with 15 bases between. CDR3 loop: CASSPRSGTIQPQHF. Written as DNA, the CDR3 is TGTGCCAGCTCACCAAGGAGCGGAACCATCCAGCCCCAGCATTTT.

The rearrangement joins TRBV4-2 to TRBJ2-4, with 8 bases that match TRBD1. V was pared by 1 base and J by 4 bases, with 3 bases of the junction left unmatched. The CDR3 contains 15 residues. Germline V gene lookup returns CDR1 LGHNA and CDR2 YNFKEQ. The CDR3 sequence is CASSQAGTGKNIQYF. CDR3 DNA sequence: TGTGCCAGCAGCCAAGCGGGGACAGGTAAAAACATTCAGTACTTC.

This clone was seen more than once but under ten times. This chain joins TRBV27 and TRBJ1-2; TRBD1 matches 8 bases. The germline V gene encodes CDR1 MNHEY and CDR2 SMNVEV (reference sequence). With 8 bases clipped from V and 8 bases from J, the junction kept 16 bases outside the gene matches. This CDR3 comprises 15 residues. Here the CDR3 DNA reads TGTGCCAGCTGGAAGTGGACAGGGCGAGGGAAAGGCTACACCTTC. Protein product: CASWKWTGRGKGYTF.

For this clone: A read error may produce the germline difference seen at one junction end. CDR3 region: CASRAQTGGTEELFF. CDR3 coding DNA: TGTGCCAGCAGAGCGCAAACAGGGGGCACCGAGGAGCTGTTTTTT. The rearrangement uses TRBV6-5 and TRBJ2-2; TRBD1 agrees at 9 bases. The CDR3 is 15 amino acids. Looked up from germline, CDR1 is MNHEY and CDR2 is SVGAGI.

The chain carries TRBV6-1 and TRBJ2-1; maybe TRBD2 (6 bases). V was clipped by 5 bases and J by 2 bases, with 13 bases between them. This CDR3 contains 15 residues. Germline V gene data show CDR1 as MNHNS and CDR2 as SASEGT. CDR3 in amino acids: CASSRLWGAYNEQFF. The CDR3, as DNA: TGTGCCAGCAGTAGACTGTGGGGGGCCTACAATGAGCAGTTCTTC.

The chain couples TRBV27 to TRBJ2-1; tentatively, D is TRBD2 (6 bases). This CDR3 spans 15 amino acids. The germline gives CDR1 MNHEY, CDR2 SMNVEV (reference sequence). V gave up 4 bases and J gave up 1 base, with 11 bases separating them. DNA for the CDR3: TGTGCCAGCAGTTCTGGGGGGAAATCCTACAATGAGCAGTTCTTC. It codes for CASSSGGKSYNEQFF.

This chain links TRBV27 with TRBJ1-5; D remains ambiguous. Germline CDR1 MNHEY, CDR2 SMNVEV (reference sequence). The CDR3 contains 13 residues. V lost 4 bases to trimming and J lost 1 base, with 5 bases between them. Here the CDR3 reads CASSSLSNQPQHF. CDR3 coding DNA: TGTGCCAGCAGTTCCTTGAGCAATCAGCCCCAGCATTTT.

The CDR3 coding sequence is TGTGCCAGCAGCCCATATGGAACAGTTTCACCCCTCCACTTT. Residues: CASSPYGTVSPLHF. The rearrangement joins TRBV7-2 to TRBJ1-6, with unresolved D. Trimming stripped 5 bases from V and 9 bases from J, with 14 bases between. The CDR3 covers 14 residues. The V gene's germline CDR1 is SGHTA and CDR2 FQGNSA. Based on the CDR3 plus reference TRBV7-2 and TRBJ1-6, the full variable domain is GAGVSQSPSNKVTEKGKDVELRCDPISGHTALYWYRQSLGQGLEFLIYFQGNSAPDKSGLPSDRFSAERTGGSVSTLTIQRTQQEDSAVYLCASSPYGTVSPLHFGNGTRLTVT.

The chain carries TRBV29-1 and TRBJ1-4, with D tentatively TRBD1 (5 bases). Trimming left V 5 bases short and J 7 bases short, with 17 bases between. Germline V gives CDR1 SQVTM, CDR2 ANQGSEA. The CDR3 has 14 amino acids. Here the CDR3 reads CSVIGGARSEKLFF. The CDR3 region has the DNA TGCAGCGTTATAGGTGGGGCAAGGAGTGAAAAACTGTTTTTT.

This chain connects TRBV7-2 to TRBJ1-5; a weak D match, TRBD1 (6 bases). V lost 2 bases and J 7 bases, leaving 12 bases between the germline ends. The CDR3 has 14 amino acids. The germline V gene has CDR1 SGHTA and CDR2 FQGNSA. CDR3 in DNA: TGTGCCAGCAGCTTATTGGGGGCGGAGCAGCCCCAGCATTTT. Amino acid sequence: CASSLLGAEQPQHF.

The chain carries TRBV4-3 and TRBJ2-7; TRBD1 agrees at 8 bases. Looked up from germline, CDR1 is LGHNA and CDR2 is YSLEER. The CDR3 consists of 15 residues. J gave up 4 bases and V 3 bases, and 8 bases lay outside the gene matches. The CDR3 coding sequence is TGCGCCAGCAGCCAGGACAGGGCCCTAAATTACGAGCAGTACTTC. This translates into CASSQDRALNYEQYF.

The rearrangement joins TRBV27 to TRBJ2-2; 9 positions agree with TRBD1. The length of the CDR3 is 16 residues. Germline lookup yields CDR1 MNHEY and CDR2 SMNVEV (reference sequence). Germline trimming cut 7 bases from V and 5 bases from J; bases unmatched to any gene: 11. As DNA, the CDR3 is TGTGCCAGCAAGCCGGGACAGGGAAGATCGACCGGGGAGCTGTTTTTT. Protein: CASKPGQGRSTGELFF.

Written as DNA, the CDR3 is TGTGCCAGCAGCTTGAGCGGGGGGGCGACGGAGACCCAGTACTTC. As protein: CASSLSGGATETQYF. This sequence joins TRBV7-2 and TRBJ2-5; the match to TRBD2 covers 10 bases. The CDR3 loop spans 15 amino acids. Germline values: CDR1 SGHTA, CDR2 FQGNSA. With 3 bases clipped from V and 5 bases from J, the junction kept 6 bases outside the gene matches.

This chain uses TRBV7-3 with TRBJ1-1; no clear D. Germline V gene data show CDR1 as SGHTA and CDR2 as FQGTGA. With 2 bases removed from V and 1 base from J, the gap between germline ends came to 5 bases. CDR3 size: 13 residues. The DNA of the CDR3 is TGTGCCAGCAGCTTACAGAAGAACACTGAAGCTTTCTTT. It codes for CASSLQKNTEAFF.

The chain combines TRBV19 with TRBJ2-1; 9 positions agree with TRBD2. Losses at the gene ends were 8 bases for V and 5 bases for J; bases not matched to a gene: 10. Germline V lookup: CDR1 LNHDA, CDR2 SQIVND (reference sequence). This CDR3 comprises 15 residues. In DNA, the CDR3 is TGTGCCAGTCGCCCGGGACTAGCAACTAACAATGAGCAGTTCTTC. As protein: CASRPGLATNNEQFF.

This chain links TRBV28 with TRBJ1-2; 7 positions agree with TRBD1. V shed 4 bases and J 0 bases; nucleotides not matched to a gene: 8. From germline, CDR1 is MDHEN and CDR2 SYDVKM. The CDR3 totals 16 residues. CDR3 DNA: TGTGCCAGCAGTTCTACAAGACAGGGCCCTAACTATGGCTACACCTTC. Translating gives CASSSTRQGPNYGYTF.

The chain links TRBV4-3 to TRBJ1-4, with D unresolved. Trimming took 0 bases from V and 14 from J, leaving 19 bases between them. This CDR3 region has 15 residues. CDR1 is LGHNA and CDR2 is YSLEER in the germline V gene. CDR3 protein: CASSQDRQSSLRLFF. The CDR3 DNA follows: TGCGCCAGCAGCCAAGATCGGCAGAGTTCCTTGAGGCTGTTTTTT.

This clone appeared once. This chain uses TRBV28 with TRBJ1-4, with a possible D match to TRBD1 (6 bases). Trimming took 9 bases from V and 7 from J, leaving 15 bases between them. The CDR3 loop spans 13 amino acids. CDR1 is MDHEN and CDR2 is SYDVKM in the germline V gene. The CDR3 DNA sequence: TGTGCCAGTTCTCTGGGGGCAATTGAAAAACTGTTTTTT. Translating gives CASSLGAIEKLFF.